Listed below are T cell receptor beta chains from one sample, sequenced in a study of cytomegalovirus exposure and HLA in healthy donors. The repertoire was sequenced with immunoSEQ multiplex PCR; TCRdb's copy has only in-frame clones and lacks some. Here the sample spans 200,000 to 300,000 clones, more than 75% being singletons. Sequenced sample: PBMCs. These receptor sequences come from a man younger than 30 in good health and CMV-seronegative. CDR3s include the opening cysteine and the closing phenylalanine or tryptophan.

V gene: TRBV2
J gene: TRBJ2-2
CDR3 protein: CASSRSGELFF

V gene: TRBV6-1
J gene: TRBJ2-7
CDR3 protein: CASYGTGDYEQYF

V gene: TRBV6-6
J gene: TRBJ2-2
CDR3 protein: CASSRTGPGELFF

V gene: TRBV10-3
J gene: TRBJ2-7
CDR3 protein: CAISVSGGAVEQYF

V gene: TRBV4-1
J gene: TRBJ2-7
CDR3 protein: CASSRSTGEDEQYF

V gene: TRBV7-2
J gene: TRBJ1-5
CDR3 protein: CASSETTGSNQPQHF

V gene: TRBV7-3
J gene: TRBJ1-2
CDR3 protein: CASSPQAPANYGYTF

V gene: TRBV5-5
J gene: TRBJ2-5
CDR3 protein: CASRKSGTQETQYF

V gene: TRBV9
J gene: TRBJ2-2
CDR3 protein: CASRWDTNTGELFF

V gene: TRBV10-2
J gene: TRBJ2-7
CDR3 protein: CASRTIGGTGSYEQYF

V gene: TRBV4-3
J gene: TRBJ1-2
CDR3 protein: CASSREPPQANYGYTF

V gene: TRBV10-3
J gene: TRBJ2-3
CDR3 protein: CAISGSGSKTDTQYF

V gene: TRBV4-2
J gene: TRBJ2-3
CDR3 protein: CASSQIAGGTDTQYF

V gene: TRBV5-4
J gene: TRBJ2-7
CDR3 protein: CASSLDRDEQYF

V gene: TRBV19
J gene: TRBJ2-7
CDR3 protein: CATQPPPGQGVHEQYF

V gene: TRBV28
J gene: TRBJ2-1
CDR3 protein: CASIRAGQGSYNEQFF

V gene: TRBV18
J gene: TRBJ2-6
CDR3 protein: CASSPAPSSGANVLTF

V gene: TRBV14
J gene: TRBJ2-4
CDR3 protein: CASGPGSDIQYF

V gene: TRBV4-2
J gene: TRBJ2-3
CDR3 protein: CASSQGSTGTGADTQYF

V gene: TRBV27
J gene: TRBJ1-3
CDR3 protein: CASSSNPGVHTIYF

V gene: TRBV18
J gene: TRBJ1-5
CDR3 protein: CASSPPSGKNQPQHF

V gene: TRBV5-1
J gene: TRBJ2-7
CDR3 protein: CASSLVPPTSGPGEQYF

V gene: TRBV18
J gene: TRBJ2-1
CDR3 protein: CASSQGLADEQFF

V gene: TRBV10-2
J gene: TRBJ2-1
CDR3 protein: CASSEFSGRAYNEQFF

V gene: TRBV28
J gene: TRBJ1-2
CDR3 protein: CASSFPRQIANYGYTF

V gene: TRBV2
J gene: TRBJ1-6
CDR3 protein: CASRYRGRNSPLHF

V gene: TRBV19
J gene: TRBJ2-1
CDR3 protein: CASSIISGRVNEQFF

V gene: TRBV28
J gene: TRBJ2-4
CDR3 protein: CASGLAKNIQYF

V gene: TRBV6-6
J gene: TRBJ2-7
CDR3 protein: CASRPSGSVYEQYF

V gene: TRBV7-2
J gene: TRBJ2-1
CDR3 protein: CASSLGGSGRYEQFF

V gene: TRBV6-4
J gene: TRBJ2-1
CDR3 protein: CASSDKGGLLSYNEQFF